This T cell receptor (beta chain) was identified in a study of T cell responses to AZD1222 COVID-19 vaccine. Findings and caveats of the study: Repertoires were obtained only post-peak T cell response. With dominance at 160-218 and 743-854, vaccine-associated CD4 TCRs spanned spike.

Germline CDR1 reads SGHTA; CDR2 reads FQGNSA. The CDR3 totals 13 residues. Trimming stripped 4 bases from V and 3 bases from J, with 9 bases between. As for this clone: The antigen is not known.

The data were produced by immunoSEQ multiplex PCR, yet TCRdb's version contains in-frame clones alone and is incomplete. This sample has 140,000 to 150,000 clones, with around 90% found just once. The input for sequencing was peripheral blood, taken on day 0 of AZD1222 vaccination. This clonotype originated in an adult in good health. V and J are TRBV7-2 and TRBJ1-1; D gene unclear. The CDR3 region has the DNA TGTGCCAGCAGCTCCTTGACCCACACTGAAGCTTTCTTT. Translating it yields CASSSLTHTEAFF.